This is a list of T cell receptor beta chains from one sample in a study of blood T cell repertoires in COVID-19. Only in-frame clones appear in the TCRdb table, and some are missing; sequencing was by immunoSEQ multiplex PCR. Of under 150,000 clones listed, 83% are singletons. The sample was peripheral blood. These receptors all come from a man aged 30 to 45 with acute or convalescent COVID-19. CDR3s leave out the opening cysteine and the closing phenylalanine or tryptophan.

V,J,CDR3
TRBV10-3,TRBJ1-2,AITGQTGVGYT
TRBV29-1,TRBJ1-3,SVGGRESGNTIY
TRBV5-8,TRBJ1-5,ASSRRQGADQPQH
TRBV9,TRBJ2-3,ASSVAAAAVDTQY
TRBV6-1,TRBJ1-5,ASSGPGPGDYQPQH
TRBV7-2,TRBJ2-1,ASSLVGLAGGPQGEQF
TRBV6-5,TRBJ1-1,ASSYTGNTEAF
TRBV4-1,TRBJ2-7,ASSPGGEWGEQY
TRBV19,TRBJ1-2,ASSIQGAAVRGYT
TRBV28,TRBJ1-2,ASSPDKNYGYT
TRBV27,TRBJ2-7,ASSFQGRTYEQY
TRBV15,TRBJ2-7,ATSRVPSSYEQY
TRBV19,TRBJ1-4,ASSTDRDEKLF
TRBV10-3,TRBJ1-5,AISNQGAHQPQH
TRBV11-3,TRBJ1-1,ASSLGGGQDTEAF
TRBV25-1,TRBJ2-2,ASSDKGGPPNTGELF
TRBV30,TRBJ2-5,AWNKGSNSLGFQETQY
TRBV29-1,TRBJ2-1,SVELRTSGGQNEQF